The sample holds a few counts of the clone carrying this T cell receptor (beta chain). As yet, its antigen is unknown. This entry belongs to a study of cytomegalovirus exposure and HLA in healthy donors. Study findings and constraints: Productive status was seen about 87% or about 30% of the time for most TCR beta V segments in an earlier analysis. A later analysis found TCR association rates differed by HLA locus, highest for DRB1 and lowest for HLA-C. There were some public TCRs occurring in many donors, but most TCR sequences were rare.

Per germline, CDR1 SGHKS and CDR2 YYEKEE (reference sequence). With 0 bases removed from V and 3 bases from J, the gap between germline ends came to 16 bases. The CDR3 sequence is 17 residues long. The primer mix had 60 Vbeta and 13 Jbeta primers. The protocol was immunoSEQ multiplex PCR, while the TCRdb copy is restricted to in-frame clones and leaves out a portion. The sample holds some 110,000 clones, less than 80% seen once. At collection, donors were nominally healthy, but unrecorded immune exposures were probable. The TCR was taken from a woman aged 40 to 55 in good health and CMV-seropositive. The chain is built from TRBV5-5 and TRBJ1-3; a weak D match, TRBD1 (6 bases). The sequencing sample was made of PBMCs. CDR3 region: CASSLAITGIGGNTIYF. The CDR3 region has the DNA TGTGCCAGCAGCTTGGCAATCACAGGGATAGGTGGAAACACCATATATTTT.